The source of this T cell receptor beta chain is a study of blood T cell repertoires in COVID-19. Overall study: Collection of acute and convalescent COVID-19 samples took place in the United States, Italy and Spain. Sources were T cells, B-cell-depleted T cells, or PBMCs; the material itself was cDNA or gDNA.

Per the study methods: Amplifying reference gene primers gave estimates of nucleated cell counts. This table comes from immunoSEQ multiplex PCR, and its TCRdb copy is limited to in-frame clones, with some not included. V, J and clone size derive from that table, while D and trimming were established from the DNA sequence. This sample carries 150,000 or so clones, approximately 79% of them seen once, and the ten largest clones take 3%. This CDR3 has 18 residues. The sequenced sample consisted of peripheral blood. This receptor was taken from a woman of 80 years or more with acute or convalescent COVID-19. V usage is TRBV21-1 and J usage is TRBJ2-7; TRBD2 was called by the table and not checked on the DNA. TRBV21-1 is given as a pseudogene. In DNA form, the CDR3 reads TGTGCCAGCAGCAGGAGGCCCAGTAAAGGTTTGAAGGGTCACGAGCAGTACTTC. Amino acid sequence: CASSRRPSKGLKGHEQYF.